This T cell receptor (beta chain) was sequenced for a study of blood T cell repertoires in COVID-19. Study overall: Researchers got acute and convalescent COVID-19 samples from the United States, Italy and Spain. The analysed material was cDNA or gDNA that came from T cells, B-cell-depleted T cells, or PBMCs.

V lost 6 bases, J lost 9 bases, and 8 bases stayed unmatched. This CDR3 region has 13 residues. Authors' processing steps: Cell counts per sample came from amplifying reference gene primers. Measured with immunoSEQ multiplex PCR; TCRdb has only the in-frame clones, and not every one. V and J calls and clone size are given by that table; D and trimming were obtained from the DNA. Of about 100,000 clones listed, about nine tenths were seen once; the top ten hold 2.1%. Sequencing was carried out using peripheral blood. This sequence originates from a man in his forties or fifties with active COVID-19. The chain recombines TRBV12-3 or TRBV12-4 with TRBJ2-4, with TRBD1 identical over 7 bases. CDR3 amino acids: CASSLGQFSIQYF. DNA for the CDR3: TGTGCCAGCAGCCTGGGACAGTTTTCCATTCAGTACTTC.